Presented here are 2 T cell receptor beta chains from one specimen sequenced in a study of shared clonotypes between healthy human individuals. CD45RO-negative, CCR7-positively selected cells formed the naive CD8 fraction, excluding terminally differentiated effector memory CD45RA+ cells. The table came from immunoSEQ multiplex PCR; TCRdb's copy has only in-frame clones and leaves some out. The sample carries about 2.2 million clones, 85% to 95% recorded once. The specimen sequenced was naive CD8+ T cells from PBMCs. The origin of the receptors is a man in his late teens or twenties in good health. Some clones in this sample may be carry-over from other donors' samples.

The rearrangement links TRBV5-8 to TRBJ2-7; possible D gene TRBD1, 6 bases. CDR3 length: 14 residues. Looked up from germline, CDR1 is SGHTS and CDR2 is YDEGEE. V was pared by 0 bases and J by 2 bases, with 9 bases between. CDR3 DNA sequence: TGTGCCAGCAGCTTGGACAGGGTAACCTACGAGCAGTACTTC. It specifies CASSLDRVTYEQYF. Full variable domain (missing parts from reference TRBV5-8 and TRBJ2-7): EAGVTQSPTHLIKTRGQQATLRCSPISGHTSVYWYQQALGLGLQFLLWYDEGEERNRGNFPPRFSGRQFPNYSSELNVNALELEDSALYLCASSLDRVTYEQYFGPGTRLTVT.

The V call is TRBV5-1, the J call TRBJ2-5, with 14 bases aligning to TRBD2. The CDR3 loop spans 20 amino acids. Germline V CDR1 and CDR2: SGHRS, YFSETQ. V dropped 3 bases and J dropped 4; count of bases not matched to a gene: 17. In DNA, the CDR3 is TGCGCCAGCAGCTCGTGGACTAGCGGGAGGTCACTCCCCTGGGGAGAGACCCAGTACTTC. Residues: CASSSWTSGRSLPWGETQYF.